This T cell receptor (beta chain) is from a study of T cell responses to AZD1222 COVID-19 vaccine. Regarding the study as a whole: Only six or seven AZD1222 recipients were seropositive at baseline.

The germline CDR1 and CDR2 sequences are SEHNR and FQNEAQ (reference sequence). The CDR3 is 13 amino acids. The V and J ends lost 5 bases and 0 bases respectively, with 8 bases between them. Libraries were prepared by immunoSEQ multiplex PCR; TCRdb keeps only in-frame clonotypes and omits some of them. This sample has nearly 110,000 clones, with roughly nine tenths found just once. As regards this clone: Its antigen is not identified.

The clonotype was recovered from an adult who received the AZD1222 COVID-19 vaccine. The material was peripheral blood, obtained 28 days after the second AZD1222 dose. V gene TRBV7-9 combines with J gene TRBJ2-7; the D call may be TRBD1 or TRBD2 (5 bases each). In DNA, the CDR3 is TGTGCCAGCAGCCCGGGGCACTCCTACGAGCAGTACTTC. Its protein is CASSPGHSYEQYF.